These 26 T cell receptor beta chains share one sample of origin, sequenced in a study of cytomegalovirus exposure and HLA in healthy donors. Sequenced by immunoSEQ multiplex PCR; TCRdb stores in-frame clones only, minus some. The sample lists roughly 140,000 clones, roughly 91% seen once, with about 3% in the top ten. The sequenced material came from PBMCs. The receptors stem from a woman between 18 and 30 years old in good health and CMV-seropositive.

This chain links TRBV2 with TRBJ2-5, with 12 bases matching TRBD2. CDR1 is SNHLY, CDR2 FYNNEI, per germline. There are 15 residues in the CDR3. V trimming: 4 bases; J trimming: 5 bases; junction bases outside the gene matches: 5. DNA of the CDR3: TGTGCCAGCAGTGGGTTTACTAGCGGGAGGGAGACCCAGTACTTC. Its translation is CASSGFTSGRETQYF. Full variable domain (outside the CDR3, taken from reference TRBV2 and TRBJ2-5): EPEVTQTPSHQVTQMGQEVILRCVPISNHLYFYWYRQILGQKVEFLVSFYNNEISEKSEIFDDQFSVERPDGSNFTLKIRSTKLEDSAMYFCASSGFTSGRETQYFGPGTRLLVL.

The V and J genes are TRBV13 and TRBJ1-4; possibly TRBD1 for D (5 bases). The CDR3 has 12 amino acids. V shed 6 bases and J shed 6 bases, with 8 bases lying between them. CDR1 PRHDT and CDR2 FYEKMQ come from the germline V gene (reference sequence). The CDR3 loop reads CASRQGYEKLFF. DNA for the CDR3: TGTGCCAGCAGGCAGGGTTATGAAAAACTGTTTTTT.

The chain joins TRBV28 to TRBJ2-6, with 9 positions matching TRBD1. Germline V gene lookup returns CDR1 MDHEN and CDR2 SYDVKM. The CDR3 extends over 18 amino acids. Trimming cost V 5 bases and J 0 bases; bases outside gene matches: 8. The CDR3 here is CASSPWGQGSSGANVLTF. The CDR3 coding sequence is TGTGCCAGCAGTCCATGGGGACAGGGAAGCTCTGGGGCCAACGTCCTGACTTTC.

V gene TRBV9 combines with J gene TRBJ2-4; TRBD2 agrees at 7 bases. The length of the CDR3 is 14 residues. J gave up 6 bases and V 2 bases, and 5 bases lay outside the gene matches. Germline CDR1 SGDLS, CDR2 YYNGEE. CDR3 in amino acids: CASSVGTTVNIQYF. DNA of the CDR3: TGTGCCAGCAGCGTTGGGACTACCGTAAACATTCAGTACTTC.

The CDR3 loop reads CASSIMMGQGRGSGELFF. For the CDR3, the DNA is TGCGCCAGCAGCATTATGATGGGGCAGGGTAGGGGGAGCGGGGAGCTGTTTTTT. The V call is TRBV4-1, the J call TRBJ2-2; weak D call: TRBD1 (6 bases). Trimming stripped 5 bases from V and 7 bases from J, with 26 bases between. The CDR3 runs 18 residues. Germline V CDR1 and CDR2: MGHRA, YSYEKL.

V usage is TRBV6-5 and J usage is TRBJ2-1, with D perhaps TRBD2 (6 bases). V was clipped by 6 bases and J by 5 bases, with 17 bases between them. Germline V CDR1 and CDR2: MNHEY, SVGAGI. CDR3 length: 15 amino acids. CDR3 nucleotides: TGTGCCAGCAGGCCACCGGGACTCCTTAACAATGAGCAGTTCTTC. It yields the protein CASRPPGLLNNEQFF.

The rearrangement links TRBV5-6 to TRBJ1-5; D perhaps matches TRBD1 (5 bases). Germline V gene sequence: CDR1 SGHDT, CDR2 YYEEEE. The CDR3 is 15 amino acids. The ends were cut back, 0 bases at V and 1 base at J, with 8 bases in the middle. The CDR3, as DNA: TGTGCCAGCAGCTTGGACAGGAGCAGCAATCAGCCCCAGCATTTT. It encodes CASSLDRSSNQPQHF.

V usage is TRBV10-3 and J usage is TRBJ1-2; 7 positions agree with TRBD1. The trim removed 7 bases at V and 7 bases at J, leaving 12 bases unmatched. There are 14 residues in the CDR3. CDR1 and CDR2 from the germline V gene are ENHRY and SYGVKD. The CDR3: CAITPTRQGAGYTF. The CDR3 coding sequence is TGTGCCATCACCCCAACCAGACAGGGAGCTGGCTACACCTTC.

CDR3 residues: CATGRGRNQPQHF. The DNA for the CDR3 is TGTGCCACCGGCAGGGGGCGGAATCAGCCCCAGCATTTT. This sequence joins TRBV7-2 and TRBJ1-5, with TRBD1 matching 8 bases. The CDR3 contains 13 residues. Per germline, CDR1 SGHTA and CDR2 FQGNSA. Losses at the gene ends were 10 bases for V and 4 bases for J; bases not matched to a gene: 6.

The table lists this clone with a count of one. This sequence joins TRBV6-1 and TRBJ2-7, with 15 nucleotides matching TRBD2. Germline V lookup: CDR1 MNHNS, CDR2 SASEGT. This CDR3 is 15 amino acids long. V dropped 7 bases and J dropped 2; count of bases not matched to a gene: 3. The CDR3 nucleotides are TGTGCCAGCACCAGGACTAGCGGGAGGGCCTACGAGCAGTACTTC. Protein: CASTRTSGRAYEQYF.

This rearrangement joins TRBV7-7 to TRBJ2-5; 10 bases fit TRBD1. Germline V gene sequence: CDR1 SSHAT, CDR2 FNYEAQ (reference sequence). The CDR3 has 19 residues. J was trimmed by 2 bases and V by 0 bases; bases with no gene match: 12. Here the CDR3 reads CASSLAIGTGDPSQETQYF. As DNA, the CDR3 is TGTGCCAGCAGCTTAGCTATCGGGACAGGGGACCCCTCGCAAGAGACCCAGTACTTC.

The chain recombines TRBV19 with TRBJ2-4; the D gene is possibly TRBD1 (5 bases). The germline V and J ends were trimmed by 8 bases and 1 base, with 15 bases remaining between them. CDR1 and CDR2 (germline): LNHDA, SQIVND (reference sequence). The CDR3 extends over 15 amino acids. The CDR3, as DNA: TGTGCCAGTTCCCCCCCAGGGTCGGCCAAAAACATTCAGTACTTC. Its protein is CASSPPGSAKNIQYF.

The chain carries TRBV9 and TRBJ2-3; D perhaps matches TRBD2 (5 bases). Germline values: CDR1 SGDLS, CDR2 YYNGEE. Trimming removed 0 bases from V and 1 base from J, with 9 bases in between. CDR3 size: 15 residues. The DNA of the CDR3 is TGTGCCAGCAGCGTAGATACTAGAGGCACAGATACGCAGTATTTT. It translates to CASSVDTRGTDTQYF. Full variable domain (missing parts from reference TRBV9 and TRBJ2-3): DSGVTQTPKHLITATGQRVTLRCSPRSGDLSVYWYQQSLDQGLQFLIQYYNGEERAKGNILERFSAQQFPDLHSELNLSSLELGDSALYFCASSVDTRGTDTQYFGPGTRLTVL.

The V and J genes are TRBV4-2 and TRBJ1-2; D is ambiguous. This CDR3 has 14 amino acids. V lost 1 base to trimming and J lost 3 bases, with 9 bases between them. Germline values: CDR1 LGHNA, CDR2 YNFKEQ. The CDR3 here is CASSQVRSDYGYTF. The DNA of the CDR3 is TGTGCCAGCAGCCAAGTGAGGTCCGACTATGGCTACACCTTC.

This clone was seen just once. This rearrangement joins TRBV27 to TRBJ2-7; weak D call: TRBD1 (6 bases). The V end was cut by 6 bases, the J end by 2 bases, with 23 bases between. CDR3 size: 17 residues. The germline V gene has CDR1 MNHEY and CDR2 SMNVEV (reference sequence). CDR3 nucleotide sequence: TGTGCCAGCAGCATTACTATTCGGACAGCCCACCCCTACGAGCAGTACTTC. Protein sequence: CASSITIRTAHPYEQYF.

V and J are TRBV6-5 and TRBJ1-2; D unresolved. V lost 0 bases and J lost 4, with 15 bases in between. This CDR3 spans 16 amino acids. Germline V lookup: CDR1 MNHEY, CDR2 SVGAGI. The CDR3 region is CASSYSSRGSSYGYTF. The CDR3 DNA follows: TGTGCCAGCAGTTACTCGAGCCGAGGCTCCAGCTATGGCTACACCTTC.

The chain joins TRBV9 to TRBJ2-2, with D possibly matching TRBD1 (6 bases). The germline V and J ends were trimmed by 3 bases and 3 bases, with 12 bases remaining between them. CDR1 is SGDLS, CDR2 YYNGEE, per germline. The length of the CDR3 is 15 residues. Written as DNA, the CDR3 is TGTGCCAGCAGCGAACAGGGAGCGGACACCGGGGAGCTGTTTTTT. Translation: CASSEQGADTGELFF.

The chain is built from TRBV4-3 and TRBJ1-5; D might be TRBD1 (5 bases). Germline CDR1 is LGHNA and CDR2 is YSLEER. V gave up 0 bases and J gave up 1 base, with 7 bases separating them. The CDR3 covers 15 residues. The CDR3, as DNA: TGCGCCAGCAGCCAAGATTCAGGGAGCAATCAGCCCCAGCATTTT. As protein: CASSQDSGSNQPQHF.

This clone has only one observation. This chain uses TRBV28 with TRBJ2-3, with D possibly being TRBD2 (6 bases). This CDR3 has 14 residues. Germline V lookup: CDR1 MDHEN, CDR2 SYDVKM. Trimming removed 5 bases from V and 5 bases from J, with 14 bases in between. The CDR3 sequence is CASSPWGERDTQYF. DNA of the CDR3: TGTGCCAGCAGTCCTTGGGGGGAGAGAGATACGCAGTATTTT. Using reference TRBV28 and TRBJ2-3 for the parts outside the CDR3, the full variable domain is DVKVTQSSRYLVKRTGEKVFLECVQDMDHENMFWYRQDPGLGLRLIYFSYDVKMKEKGDIPEGYSVSREKKERFSLILESASTNQTSMYLCASSPWGERDTQYFGPGTRLTVL.

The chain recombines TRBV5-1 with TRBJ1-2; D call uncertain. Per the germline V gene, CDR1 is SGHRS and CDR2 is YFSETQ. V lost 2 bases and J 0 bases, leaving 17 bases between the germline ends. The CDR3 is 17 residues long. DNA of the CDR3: TGCGCCAGCAGCTTATCTCCCACACCCCGAACTAACTATGGCTACACCTTC. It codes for CASSLSPTPRTNYGYTF.

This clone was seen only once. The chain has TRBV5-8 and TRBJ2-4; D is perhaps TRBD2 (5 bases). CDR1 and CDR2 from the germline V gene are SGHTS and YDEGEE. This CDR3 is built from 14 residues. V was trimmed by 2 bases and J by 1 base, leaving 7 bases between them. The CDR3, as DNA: TGTGCCAGCAGCTTACGAGGGGCCAAAAACATTCAGTACTTC. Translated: CASSLRGAKNIQYF.

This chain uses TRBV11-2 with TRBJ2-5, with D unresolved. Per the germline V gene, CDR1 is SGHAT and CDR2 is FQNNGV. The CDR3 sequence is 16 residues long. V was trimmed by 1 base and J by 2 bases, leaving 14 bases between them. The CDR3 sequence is CASSLVDSWMQETQYF. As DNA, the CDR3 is TGTGCCAGCAGCTTAGTTGACTCCTGGATGCAAGAGACCCAGTACTTC.

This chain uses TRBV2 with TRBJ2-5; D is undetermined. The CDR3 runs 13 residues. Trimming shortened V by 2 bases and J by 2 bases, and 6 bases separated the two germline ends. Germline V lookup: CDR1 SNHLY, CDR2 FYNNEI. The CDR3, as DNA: TGTGCCAGCAGTGAAACAAAACAAGAGACCCAGTACTTC. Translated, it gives CASSETKQETQYF.

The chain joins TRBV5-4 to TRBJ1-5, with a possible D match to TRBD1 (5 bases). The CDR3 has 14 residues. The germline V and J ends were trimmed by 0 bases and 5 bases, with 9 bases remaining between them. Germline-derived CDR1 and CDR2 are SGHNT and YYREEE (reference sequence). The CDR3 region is CASSLGLGDQPQHF. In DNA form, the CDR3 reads TGTGCCAGCAGCTTGGGGCTAGGGGATCAGCCCCAGCATTTT.

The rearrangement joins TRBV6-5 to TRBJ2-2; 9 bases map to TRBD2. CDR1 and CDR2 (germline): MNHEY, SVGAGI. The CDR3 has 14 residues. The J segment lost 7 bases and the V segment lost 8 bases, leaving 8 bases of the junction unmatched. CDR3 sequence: CASFPAGGGGELFF. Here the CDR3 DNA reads TGTGCCAGCTTCCCAGCGGGGGGAGGCGGGGAGCTGTTTTTT.

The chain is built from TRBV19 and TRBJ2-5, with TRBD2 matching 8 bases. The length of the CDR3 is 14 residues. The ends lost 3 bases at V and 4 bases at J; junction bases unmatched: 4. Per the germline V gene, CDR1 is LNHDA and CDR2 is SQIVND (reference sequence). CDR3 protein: CASSITLAGETQYF. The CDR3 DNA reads TGTGCCAGTAGTATCACTCTAGCGGGAGAGACCCAGTACTTC. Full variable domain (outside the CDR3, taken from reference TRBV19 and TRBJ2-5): DGGITQSPKYLFRKEGQNVTLSCEQNLNHDAMYWYRQDPGQGLRLIYYSQIVNDFQKGDIAEGYSVSREKKESFPLTVTSAQKNPTAFYLCASSITLAGETQYFGPGTRLLVL.